The sequence of this TCR beta chain was determined in a study of CD8 T cells in Susac syndrome. Random hexamers were used to reverse transcribe the RNA input (about 0.5 to 1 ug). TCRdb recomputed calls from the immunoSEQ multiplex PCR reads with MiXCR, one row per CDR3 protein. Altogether 180,000 or so distinct CDR3 sequences are present, less than 95% being singletons, with the ten largest covering 0.085% to 0.12%. V lost 2 bases, J lost 2 bases, and 10 bases lay in between. Germline V lookup: CDR1 MNHEY, CDR2 SMNVEV (reference sequence). The CDR3 has 14 amino acids. The sequence derives from a human donor in good health. The sample taken for sequencing was CD4+ T cells from PBMCs. The rearrangement joins TRBV27 to TRBJ2-7; unclear D gene. The CDR3 DNA is TGTGCCAGCAGTTTACTGGGCGGAGCCTACGAGCAGTACTTC. Its translation: CASSLLGGAYEQYF.